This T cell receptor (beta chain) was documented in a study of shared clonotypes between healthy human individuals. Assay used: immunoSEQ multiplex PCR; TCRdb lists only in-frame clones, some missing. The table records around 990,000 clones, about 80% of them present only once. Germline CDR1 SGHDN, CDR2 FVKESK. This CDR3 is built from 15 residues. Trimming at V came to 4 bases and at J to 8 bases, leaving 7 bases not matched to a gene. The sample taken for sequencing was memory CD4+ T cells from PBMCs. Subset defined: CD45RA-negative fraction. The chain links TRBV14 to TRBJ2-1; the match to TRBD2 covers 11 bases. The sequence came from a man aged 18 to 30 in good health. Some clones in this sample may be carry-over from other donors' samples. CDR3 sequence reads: CASSRASGRFYEQFF. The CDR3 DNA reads TGTGCCAGCAGCCGCGCTAGCGGGAGGTTCTATGAGCAGTTCTTC.